This T cell receptor (beta chain) derives from a study of shared clonotypes between healthy human individuals. Donors were healthy HIV-negative adults without recently reported acute infections or vaccinations. General study findings and limits: Generally, estimated richness proved larger in naive subsets than it did in memory subsets.

Sequencing was performed with immunoSEQ multiplex PCR; in TCRdb, only in-frame clones are kept and a portion is missing. Counted here are a few hundred thousand clones, around 70% occurring once; the ten biggest clones make up roughly 10%. The CDR3 has 15 residues. Per germline, CDR1 ENHRY and CDR2 SYGVKD. The junction had 9 bases not matched to a gene; V was cut back by 10 bases and J by 4 bases. A note on this clone: Its specificity is not known.

The sequence derives from a young man in good health. Specimen: memory CD4+ T cells sorted from blood. Stated subset: CD45RA-negative fraction. The chain carries TRBV10-3 and TRBJ2-2; TRBD2 matches at 10 bases. The CDR3, as DNA: TGTGCCACGAGAGCTAGCGGGAGCTCCACCGGGGAGCTGTTTTTT. Translation gives CATRASGSSTGELFF.